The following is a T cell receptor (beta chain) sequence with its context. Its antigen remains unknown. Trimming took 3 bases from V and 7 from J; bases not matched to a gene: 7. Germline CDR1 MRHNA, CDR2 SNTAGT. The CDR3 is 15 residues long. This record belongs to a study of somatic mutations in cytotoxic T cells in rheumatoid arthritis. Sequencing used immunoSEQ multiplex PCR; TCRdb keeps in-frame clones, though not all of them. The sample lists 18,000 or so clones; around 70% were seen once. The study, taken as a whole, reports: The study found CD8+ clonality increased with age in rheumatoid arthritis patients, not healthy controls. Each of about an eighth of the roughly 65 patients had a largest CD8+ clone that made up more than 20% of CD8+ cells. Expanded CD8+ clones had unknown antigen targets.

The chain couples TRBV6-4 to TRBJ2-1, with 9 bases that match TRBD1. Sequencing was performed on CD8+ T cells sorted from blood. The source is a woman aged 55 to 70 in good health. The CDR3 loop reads CASSESGQGANEQFF. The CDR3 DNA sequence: TGTGCCAGCAGTGAGTCGGGACAGGGTGCGAATGAGCAGTTCTTC.